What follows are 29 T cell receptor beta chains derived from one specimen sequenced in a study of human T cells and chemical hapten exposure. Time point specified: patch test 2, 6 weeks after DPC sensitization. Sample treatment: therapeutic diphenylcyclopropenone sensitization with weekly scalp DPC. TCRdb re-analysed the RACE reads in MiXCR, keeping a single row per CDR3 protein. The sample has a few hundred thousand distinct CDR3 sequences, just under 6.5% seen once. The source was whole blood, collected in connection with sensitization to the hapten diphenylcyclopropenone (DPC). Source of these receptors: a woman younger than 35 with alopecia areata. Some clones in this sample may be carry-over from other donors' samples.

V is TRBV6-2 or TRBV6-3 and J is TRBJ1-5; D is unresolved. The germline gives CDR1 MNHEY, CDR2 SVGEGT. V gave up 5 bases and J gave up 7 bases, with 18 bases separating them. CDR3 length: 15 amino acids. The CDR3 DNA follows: TGTGCCAGCAGTCCAGGTGGGCTGAGTGGCCAGCCCCAGCATTTT. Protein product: CASSPGGLSGQPQHF.

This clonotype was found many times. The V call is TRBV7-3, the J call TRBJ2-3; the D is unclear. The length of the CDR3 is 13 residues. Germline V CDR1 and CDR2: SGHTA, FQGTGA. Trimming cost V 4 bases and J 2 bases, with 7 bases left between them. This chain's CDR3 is CASSSEATDTQYF. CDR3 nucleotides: TGTGCCAGCAGCTCTGAAGCCACAGATACGCAGTATTTT.

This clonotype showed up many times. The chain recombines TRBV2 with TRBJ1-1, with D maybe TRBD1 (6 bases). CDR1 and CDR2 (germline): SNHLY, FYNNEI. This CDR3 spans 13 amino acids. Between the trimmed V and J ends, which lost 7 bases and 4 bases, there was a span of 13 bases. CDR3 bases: TGTGCCAGCAAACAGGGAGAGGTCACTGAAGCTTTCTTT. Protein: CASKQGEVTEAFF.

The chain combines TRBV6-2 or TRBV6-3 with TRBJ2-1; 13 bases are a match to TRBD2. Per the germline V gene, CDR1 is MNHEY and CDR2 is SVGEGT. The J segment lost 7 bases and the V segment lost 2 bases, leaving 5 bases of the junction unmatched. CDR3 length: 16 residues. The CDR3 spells CASSYGLAGEGNEQFF. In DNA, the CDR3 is TGTGCCAGCAGTTACGGACTAGCGGGGGAGGGGAATGAGCAGTTCTTC.

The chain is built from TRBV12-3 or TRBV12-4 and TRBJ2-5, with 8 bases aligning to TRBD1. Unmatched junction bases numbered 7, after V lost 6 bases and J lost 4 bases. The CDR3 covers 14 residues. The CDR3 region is CASSLQDRGETQYF. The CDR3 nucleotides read TGTGCCAGCAGCCTCCAAGACAGGGGAGAGACCCAGTACTTC.

CDR3 region: CSARKENAGTGPPYEQYF. CDR3 coding DNA: TGCAGTGCCCGTAAAGAAAATGCCGGGACAGGCCCGCCCTACGAGCAGTACTTC. V gene TRBV20-1 combines with J gene TRBJ2-7; 8 positions match TRBD1. Germline V gene lookup returns CDR1 DFQATT and CDR2 SNEGSKA (reference sequence). V dropped 6 bases and J dropped 2; count of bases not matched to a gene: 21. This CDR3 spans 18 amino acids.

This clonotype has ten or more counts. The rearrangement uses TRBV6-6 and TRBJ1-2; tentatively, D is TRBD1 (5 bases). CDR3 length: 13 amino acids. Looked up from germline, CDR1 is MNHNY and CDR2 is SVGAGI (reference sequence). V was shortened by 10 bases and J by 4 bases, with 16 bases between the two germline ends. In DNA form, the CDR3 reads TGTGCCACCCGGGAAGGGGCAGTCTATGGCTACACCTTC. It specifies CATREGAVYGYTF.

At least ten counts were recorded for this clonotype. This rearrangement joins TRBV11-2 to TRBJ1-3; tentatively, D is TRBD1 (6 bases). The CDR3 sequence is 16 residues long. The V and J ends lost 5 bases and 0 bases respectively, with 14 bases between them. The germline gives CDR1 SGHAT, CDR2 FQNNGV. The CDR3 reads CASSRTVRSSGNTIYF. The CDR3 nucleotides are TGTGCCAGCAGCCGGACAGTCCGTAGCTCTGGAAACACCATATATTTT.

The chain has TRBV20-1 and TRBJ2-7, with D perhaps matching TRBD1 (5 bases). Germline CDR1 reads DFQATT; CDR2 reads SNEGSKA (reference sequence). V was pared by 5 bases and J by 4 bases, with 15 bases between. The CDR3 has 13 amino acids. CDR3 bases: TGCAGTGCTGGGCAGGGCTCCCTTTACGAGCAGTACTTC. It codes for CSAGQGSLYEQYF.

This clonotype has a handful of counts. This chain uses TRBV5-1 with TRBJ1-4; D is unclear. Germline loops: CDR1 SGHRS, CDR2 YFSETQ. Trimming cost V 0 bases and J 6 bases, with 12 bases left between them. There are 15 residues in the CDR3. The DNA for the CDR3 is TGCGCCAGCAGCTTGGGTCCCGGATATCATGAAAAACTGTTTTTT. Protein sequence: CASSLGPGYHEKLFF.

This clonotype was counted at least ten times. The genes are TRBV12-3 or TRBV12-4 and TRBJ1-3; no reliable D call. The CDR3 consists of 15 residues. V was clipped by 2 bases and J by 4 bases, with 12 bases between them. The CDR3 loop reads CASSLIGGLGNTIYF. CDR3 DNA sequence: TGTGCCAGCAGTTTAATTGGCGGCTTAGGAAACACCATATATTTT.

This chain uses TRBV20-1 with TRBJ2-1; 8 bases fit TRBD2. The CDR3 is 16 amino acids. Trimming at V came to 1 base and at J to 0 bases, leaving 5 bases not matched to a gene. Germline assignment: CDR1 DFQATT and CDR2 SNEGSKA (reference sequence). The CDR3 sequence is CSARALAVISYNEQFF. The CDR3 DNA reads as TGCAGTGCTAGAGCACTAGCGGTCATCTCCTACAATGAGCAGTTCTTC.

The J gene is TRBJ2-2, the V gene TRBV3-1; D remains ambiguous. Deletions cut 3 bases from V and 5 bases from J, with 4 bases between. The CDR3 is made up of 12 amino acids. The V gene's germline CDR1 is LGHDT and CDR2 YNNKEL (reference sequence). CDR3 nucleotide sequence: TGTGCCAGCAGCCATATAACCGGGGAGCTGTTTTTT. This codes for CASSHITGELFF.

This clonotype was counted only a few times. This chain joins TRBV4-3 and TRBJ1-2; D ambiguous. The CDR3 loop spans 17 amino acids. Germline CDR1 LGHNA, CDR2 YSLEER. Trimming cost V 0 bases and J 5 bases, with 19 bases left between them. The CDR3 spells CASSQDAGPLHPYGYTF. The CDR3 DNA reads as TGCGCCAGCAGCCAAGACGCCGGACCGCTACACCCTTATGGCTACACCTTC.

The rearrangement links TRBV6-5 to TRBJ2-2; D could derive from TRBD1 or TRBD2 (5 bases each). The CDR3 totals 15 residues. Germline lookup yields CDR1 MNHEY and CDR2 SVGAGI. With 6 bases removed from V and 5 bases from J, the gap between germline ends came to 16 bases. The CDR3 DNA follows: TGTGCCAGCAGGATCCGGGACCGAGGGACCGGGGAGCTGTTTTTT. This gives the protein CASRIRDRGTGELFF.

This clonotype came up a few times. The CDR3 reads CASSVGVGWASPLHF. The CDR3, as DNA: TGTGCCAGCAGCGTAGGTGTCGGCTGGGCTTCACCCCTCCACTTT. This chain links TRBV9 with TRBJ1-6; no firm D call. The CDR3 has 15 residues. V lost 0 bases and J lost 9, with 13 bases in between. Per germline, CDR1 SGDLS and CDR2 YYNGEE.

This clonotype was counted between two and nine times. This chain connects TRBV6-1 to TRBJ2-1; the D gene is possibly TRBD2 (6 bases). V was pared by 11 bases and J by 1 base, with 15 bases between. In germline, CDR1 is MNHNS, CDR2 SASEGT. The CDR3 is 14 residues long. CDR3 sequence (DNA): TGTGCCGGCGCAAGGGGAGGATCCTACAATGAGCAGTTCTTC. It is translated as CAGARGGSYNEQFF.

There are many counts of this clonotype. DNA of the CDR3: TGTGCCAGCAGCTTGCTGGCGGGGCCCTCCTACAATGAGCAGTTCTTC. It encodes CASSLLAGPSYNEQFF. This chain connects TRBV7-2 to TRBJ2-1, with D tentatively TRBD2 (6 bases). This CDR3 has 16 residues. V lost 3 bases, J lost 0 bases, and 12 bases lay in between. Germline assignment: CDR1 SGHTA and CDR2 FQGNSA.

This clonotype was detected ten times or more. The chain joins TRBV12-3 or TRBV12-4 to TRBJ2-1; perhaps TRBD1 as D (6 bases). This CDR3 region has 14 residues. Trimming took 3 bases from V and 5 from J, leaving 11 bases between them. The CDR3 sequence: CASSFGTNNNEQFF. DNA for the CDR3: TGTGCCAGCAGTTTCGGGACAAATAACAATGAGCAGTTCTTC.

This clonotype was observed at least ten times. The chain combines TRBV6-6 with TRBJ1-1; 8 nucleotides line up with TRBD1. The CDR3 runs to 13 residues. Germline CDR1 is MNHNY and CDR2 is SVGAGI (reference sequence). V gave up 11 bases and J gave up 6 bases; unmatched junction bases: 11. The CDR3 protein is CAGGPGGSAEAFF. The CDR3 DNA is TGTGCCGGGGGCCCAGGGGGCTCGGCTGAAGCTTTCTTT.

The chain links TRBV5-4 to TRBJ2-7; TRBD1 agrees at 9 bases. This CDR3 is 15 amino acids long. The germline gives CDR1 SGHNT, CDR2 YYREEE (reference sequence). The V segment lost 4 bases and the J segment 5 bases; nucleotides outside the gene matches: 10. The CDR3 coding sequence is TGTGCCAGCAGCGTGTCCGGGACAGGGATCCACGAGCAGTACTTC. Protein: CASSVSGTGIHEQYF.

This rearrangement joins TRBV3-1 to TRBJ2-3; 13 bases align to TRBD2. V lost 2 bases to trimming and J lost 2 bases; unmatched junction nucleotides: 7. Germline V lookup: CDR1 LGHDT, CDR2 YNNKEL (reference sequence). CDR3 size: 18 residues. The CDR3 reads CASSQQPGLAGITDTQYF. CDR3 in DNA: TGTGCCAGCAGCCAACAGCCGGGACTAGCGGGGATCACAGATACGCAGTATTTT.

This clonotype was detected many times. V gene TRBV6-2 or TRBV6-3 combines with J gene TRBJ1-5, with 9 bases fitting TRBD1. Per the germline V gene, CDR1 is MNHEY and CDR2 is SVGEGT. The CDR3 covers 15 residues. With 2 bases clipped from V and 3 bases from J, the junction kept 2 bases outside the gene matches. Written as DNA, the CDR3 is TGTGCCAGCAGTTACAGGACAGGGGTCAATCAGCCCCAGCATTTT. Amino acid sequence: CASSYRTGVNQPQHF.

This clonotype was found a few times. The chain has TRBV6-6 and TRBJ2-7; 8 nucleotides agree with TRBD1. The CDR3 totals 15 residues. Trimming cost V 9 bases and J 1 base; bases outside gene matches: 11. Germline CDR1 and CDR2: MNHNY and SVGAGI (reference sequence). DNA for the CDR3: TGTGCCAGTAGACCGACAGGGGCACAATCCTACGAGCAGTACTTC. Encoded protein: CASRPTGAQSYEQYF.

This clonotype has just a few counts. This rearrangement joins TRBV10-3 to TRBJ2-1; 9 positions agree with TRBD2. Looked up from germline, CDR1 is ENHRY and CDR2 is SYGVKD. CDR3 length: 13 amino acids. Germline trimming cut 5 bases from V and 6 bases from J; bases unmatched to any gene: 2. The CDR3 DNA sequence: TGTGCCATCAGTCTAGCGGGGAGCAATGAGCAGTTCTTC. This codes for CAISLAGSNEQFF.

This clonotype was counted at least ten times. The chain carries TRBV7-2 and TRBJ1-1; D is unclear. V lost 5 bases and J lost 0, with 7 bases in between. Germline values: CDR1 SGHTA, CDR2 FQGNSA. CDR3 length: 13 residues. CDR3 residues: CASSPNLNTEAFF. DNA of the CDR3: TGTGCCAGCAGCCCCAACCTGAACACTGAAGCTTTCTTT. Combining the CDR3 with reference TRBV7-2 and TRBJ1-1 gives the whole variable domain GAGVSQSPSNKVTEKGKDVELRCDPISGHTALYWYRQSLGQGLEFLIYFQGNSAPDKSGLPSDRFSAERTGGSVSTLTIQRTQQEDSAVYLCASSPNLNTEAFFGQGTRLTVV.

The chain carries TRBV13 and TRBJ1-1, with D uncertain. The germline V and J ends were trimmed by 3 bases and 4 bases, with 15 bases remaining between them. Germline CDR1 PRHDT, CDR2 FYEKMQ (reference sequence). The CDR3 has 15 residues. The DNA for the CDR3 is TGTGCCAGCAGCTTCTACAAACCCAAGAGCACTGAAGCTTTCTTT. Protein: CASSFYKPKSTEAFF.

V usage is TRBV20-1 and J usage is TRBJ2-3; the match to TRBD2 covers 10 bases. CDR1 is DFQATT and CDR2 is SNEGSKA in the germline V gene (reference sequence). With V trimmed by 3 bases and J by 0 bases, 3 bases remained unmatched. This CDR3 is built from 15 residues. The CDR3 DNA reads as TGCAGTGCTAGTCCGGGACTAGCGAGCACAGATACGCAGTATTTT. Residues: CSASPGLASTDTQYF.

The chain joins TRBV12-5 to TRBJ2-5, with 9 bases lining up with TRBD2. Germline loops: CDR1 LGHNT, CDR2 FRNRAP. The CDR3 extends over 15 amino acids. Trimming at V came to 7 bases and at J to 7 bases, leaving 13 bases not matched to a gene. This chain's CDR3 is CASALNSGGWGTQYF. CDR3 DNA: TGTGCTAGTGCCCTCAATAGCGGGGGATGGGGGACCCAGTACTTC.